These 2 T cell receptor beta chains were sequenced from one sample in a study of blood T cell repertoires in COVID-19 (dated by TCRdb to the early 2020s). The library was prepared using the immunoSEQ multiplex PCR assay. TCRdb carries this immuneACCESS record with in-frame sequences only. Its versions omit some clonotypes, under half of them owing to an unresolved V gene in the studies checked, with the rest unexplained. The sample table lists 150,000 to 200,000 clones, more than 75% of them with a count of one. The ten top clones hold about a tenth of the sample. Sequencing was performed on peripheral blood. Receptor source: a woman between 65 and 79 years old with COVID-19, enrolled during active disease.

The chain couples TRBV28 to TRBJ1-6; TRBD1 matches 12 bases. CDR1 is MDHEN, CDR2 SYDVKM, per germline. Trimming took 5 bases from V and 8 from J; bases not matched to a gene: 4. The CDR3 is 15 residues long. CDR3 sequence: CASSIRDRGHSPLHF. The CDR3 DNA reads TGTGCCAGCAGTATCCGGGACAGGGGGCATTCACCCCTCCACTTT.

V usage is TRBV3-1 (or the pseudogene TRBV3-2) and J usage is TRBJ2-2; TRBD2 might be the D (5 bases). CDR1 and CDR2 (germline): LGHDT, YNNKEL (reference sequence). This CDR3 contains 16 residues. Trimming stripped 1 base from V and 3 bases from J, with 12 bases between. The CDR3 coding sequence is TGTGCCAGCAGCCAAGTCGGGGTTGTCGACACCGGGGAGCTGTTTTTT. This translates into CASSQVGVVDTGELFF.